This TCR beta chain is drawn from a study of T cells in Graves' hyperthyroidism and ophthalmopathy. Study as a whole: Before treatment of any kind, peripheral blood was taken at initial diagnosis.

Germline CDR1 SGHVS, CDR2 FQNEAQ. The V and J ends lost 0 bases and 5 bases respectively, with 8 bases between them. This CDR3 comprises 14 residues. Clinicians diagnosed patients from clinical symptoms, serum thyroxine and TRAb, thyroid ultrasound and orbital computed tomography. This clonotype was found many times. Amplified TCR beta CDR3 regions derived from RNA transcripts. A set of HTBI primers served as the primers for a first-round RT-PCR of the TCR CDR3. TCRdb re-called the multiplex PCR reads through MiXCR, storing one row per CDR3 protein. The sample shows approximately 510,000 distinct CDR3 sequences, less than 25% of them seen only once.

This receptor was taken from a man between 18 and 35 years old with Graves' hyperthyroidism. Source material: blood. The gene calls are TRBV7-8 and TRBJ1-5, with unresolved D. The CDR3 DNA sequence: TGTGCCAGCAGCTTAGCAGGCCTCGATCAGCCCCAGCATTTT. Translating it yields CASSLAGLDQPQHF.